The 18 T cell receptor beta chains reported below all come from one sample, sequenced in a study of T cells in Graves' hyperthyroidism and ophthalmopathy. Amplification of TCR beta CDR3 regions used RNA as the template. The TCR CDR3 was amplified in a first-round RT-PCR using the HTBI primer set. Each CDR3 protein is one row after TCRdb ran MiXCR on the multiplex PCR reads. Among a few hundred thousand distinct CDR3 sequences listed, roughly 14% were seen once. The sequenced sample was blood. Receptor source: a woman under 40 with Graves' hyperthyroidism.

The chain uses TRBV5-1 and TRBJ1-6; D ambiguous. V lost 0 bases and J 7 bases, leaving 8 bases between the germline ends. This CDR3 spans 14 amino acids. Looked up from germline, CDR1 is SGHRS and CDR2 is YFSETQ. The DNA for the CDR3 is TGCGCCAGCAGCTTGGTATCGGCGAATTCACCCCTCCACTTT. Translated: CASSLVSANSPLHF. Based on the CDR3 plus reference TRBV5-1 and TRBJ1-6, the full variable domain is KAGVTQTPRYLIKTRGQQVTLSCSPISGHRSVSWYQQTPGQGLQFLFEYFSETQRNKGNFPGRFSGRQFSNSRSEMNVSTLELGDSALYLCASSLVSANSPLHFGNGTRLTVT.

This clonotype was counted many times. The V and J genes are TRBV6-1 and TRBJ1-1; D possibly corresponds to TRBD1 (5 bases). Germline CDR1 reads MNHNS; CDR2 reads SASEGT. The V end was cut by 4 bases, the J end by 9 bases, with 12 bases between. This CDR3 region has 12 residues. The CDR3 coding sequence is TGTGCCAGCAGTGTGGAAGGGGTTAAAGCTTTCTTT. Protein product: CASSVEGVKAFF.

There are a few counts of this clonotype. The chain uses TRBV7-2 and TRBJ1-5; D is perhaps TRBD1 (5 bases). The CDR3 contains 15 residues. CDR1 is SGHTA, CDR2 FQGNSA, per germline. The V end was cut by 1 base, the J end by 6 bases, with 13 bases between. CDR3 DNA sequence: TGTGCCAGCAGCTTAGAAGGGGCAGTGGTTCAGCCCCAGCATTTT. Translating it yields CASSLEGAVVQPQHF.

This clonotype was seen only once. An end of the junction does not agree with germline; a read error may underlie this. The CDR3 region has the DNA TGCGCCAGTAGCTTGGTGCTAGCGGGAGGGCCAAGTGAGCAGTTCTTC. Translating it yields CASSLVLAGGPSEQFF. J is TRBJ2-1 and V is TRBV5-1; 12 bases are a match to TRBD2. Germline-derived CDR1 and CDR2 are SGHRS and YFSETQ. This CDR3 comprises 16 residues.

In this sample, this clonotype turned up many times. V is TRBV12-3 or TRBV12-4 and J is TRBJ2-2; D is tentatively TRBD1 or TRBD2 (5 bases each). This CDR3 contains 14 residues. V was cut by 6 bases and J by 0 bases, with 8 bases left in between. The CDR3, as DNA: TGTGCCAGCAGCAGGGACGCGAACACCGGGGAGCTGTTTTTT. This codes for CASSRDANTGELFF.

This clonotype was counted ten times or more. The chain is built from TRBV29-1 and TRBJ2-3; a possible D gene is TRBD1 (5 bases). This CDR3 region has 15 residues. CDR1 SQVTM and CDR2 ANQGSEA come from the germline V gene. The V end was cut by 4 bases, the J end by 2 bases, with 16 bases between. CDR3 loop: CSVGASGSHTDTQYF. The CDR3 region has the DNA TGCAGCGTTGGTGCGTCAGGGTCACACACAGATACGCAGTATTTT.

The gene calls are TRBV6-6 and TRBJ1-5; unclear D gene. Looked up from germline, CDR1 is MNHNY and CDR2 is SVGAGI (reference sequence). Trimming removed 0 bases at V and 9 bases at J, with 18 bases between. The CDR3 consists of 16 residues. The CDR3 DNA is TGTGCCAGCAGTTACTCTTCCCCGGTATCGAGTTGGCCCCAGCATTTT. This gives the protein CASSYSSPVSSWPQHF.

This rearrangement joins TRBV15 to TRBJ1-2; 9 positions match TRBD1. The CDR3 consists of 13 residues. Trimming removed 7 bases from V and 4 bases from J; junction bases left unmatched: 4. The germline CDR1 and CDR2 sequences are LNHNV and YYDKDF (reference sequence). CDR3 DNA: TGTGCCACCAAGACAGGGGGTTCCTATGGCTACACCTTC. Translating it yields CATKTGGSYGYTF. The full variable domain, rest sourced from reference TRBV15 and TRBJ1-2, is DAMVIQNPRYQVTQFGKPVTLSCSQTLNHNVMYWYQQKSSQAPKLLFHYYDKDFNNEADTPDNFQSRRPNTSFCFLDIRSPGLGDTAMYLCATKTGGSYGYTFGSGTRLTVV.

The V call is TRBV4-3, the J call TRBJ2-7, with TRBD2 identical over 10 bases. The CDR3 is 16 residues long. Germline loops: CDR1 LGHNA, CDR2 YSLEER. V lost 2 bases to trimming and J lost 2 bases; unmatched junction nucleotides: 6. The chain's CDR3 is CASSQSTSGLTYEQYF. The CDR3 nucleotides are TGCGCCAGCAGCCAATCGACTAGCGGGTTAACCTACGAGCAGTACTTC.

About this clonotype: This could be a read error, since a much larger clone is one nucleotide away. This chain links TRBV20-1 with TRBJ2-3; 8 bases match TRBD2. J gave up 1 base and V 1 base, and 7 bases lay outside the gene matches. The CDR3 runs 16 residues. Germline assignment: CDR1 DFQATT and CDR2 SNEGSKA (reference sequence). CDR3 DNA: TGCAGTGCTAGAGGTCGCTCGGGAGGGTGCACAGATACGCAGTATTTT. Encoded protein: CSARGRSGGCTDTQYF.

Many counts were recorded for this clonotype. The chain couples TRBV18 to TRBJ2-7, with 12 bases that match TRBD2. The CDR3 runs to 15 residues. Germline V gene lookup returns CDR1 KGHSH and CDR2 LQKENI. V trimming: 2 bases; J trimming: 6 bases; junction bases outside the gene matches: 5. The CDR3 DNA reads TGTGCCAGCTCACCAGCCCTAGCGGGAGGGCTCGAGCAGTACTTC. Its protein is CASSPALAGGLEQYF.

This sequence joins TRBV12-3 or TRBV12-4 and TRBJ1-5; 9 nucleotides agree with TRBD1. The V gene end was trimmed by 5 bases and the J gene end by 5 bases; junction bases not matched to a gene: 4. The CDR3 is 14 residues long. CDR3 nucleotides: TGTGCCAGCAGTACTACAGGGGGCGATCAGCCCCAGCATTTT. Amino acids: CASSTTGGDQPQHF.

In its sample, this clonotype was seen a few times. The V and J genes are TRBV4-1 and TRBJ2-1; 9 nucleotides agree with TRBD1. Germline V gives CDR1 MGHRA, CDR2 YSYEKL. The CDR3 is 20 amino acids. V lost 5 bases and J lost 9; bases outside the gene matches: 26. The CDR3 protein is CASSSTGDRVSFRLGGEQFF. CDR3 in DNA: TGCGCCAGCAGCTCGACGGGGGACAGGGTTTCCTTTAGGCTGGGTGGTGAGCAGTTCTTC.

Many counts were recorded for this clonotype. The rearrangement uses TRBV7-8 and TRBJ2-5, with TRBD1 identical over 9 bases. Germline V gene sequence: CDR1 SGHVS, CDR2 FQNEAQ. The CDR3 has 16 amino acids. With 5 bases clipped from V and 2 bases from J, the junction kept 9 bases outside the gene matches. The CDR3 is CASSGGTGFQQETQYF. The CDR3 DNA is TGTGCCAGCAGCGGGGGGACAGGGTTCCAGCAAGAGACCCAGTACTTC.

This clonotype has ten or more counts. The genes are TRBV7-3 and TRBJ2-3; 7 bases match TRBD2. This CDR3 contains 15 residues. Looked up from germline, CDR1 is SGHTA and CDR2 is FQGTGA. V was pared by 4 bases and J by 2 bases, with 6 bases of the junction left unmatched. CDR3 bases: TGTGCCAGCAGCTCCCTGGCGGGGGACACAGATACGCAGTATTTT. The encoded protein is CASSSLAGDTDTQYF.

This clonotype was counted ten times or more. The chain recombines TRBV5-1 with TRBJ2-1; the D gene is possibly TRBD1 (5 bases). The CDR3 extends over 15 amino acids. V was pared by 1 base and J by 2 bases, with 10 bases between. Germline V CDR1 and CDR2: SGHRS, YFSETQ. CDR3 sequence: CASSLMWGPYNEQFF. The CDR3 nucleotides read TGCGCCAGCAGCTTGATGTGGGGCCCCTACAATGAGCAGTTCTTC.

The rearrangement links TRBV20-1 to TRBJ1-5; D perhaps matches TRBD1 (5 bases). The CDR3 loop spans 13 amino acids. V gave up 1 base and J gave up 4 bases, with 8 bases separating them. CDR1 is DFQATT, CDR2 SNEGSKA, per germline (reference sequence). This chain's CDR3 is CSARGYRNQPQHF. The DNA for the CDR3 is TGCAGTGCTAGAGGTTACAGGAATCAGCCCCAGCATTTT.

As concerns this clonotype: One base away lies a much larger clone, so this may be a sequencing read error. The gene calls are TRBV2 and TRBJ1-2; 7 nucleotides align to TRBD1. CDR3 length equals 16 residues. Looked up from germline, CDR1 is SNHLY and CDR2 is FYNNEI. The CDR3 reads CAGRTDRQGANYGYTF. In DNA, the CDR3 is TGTGCCGGCAGGACTGATCGACAGGGAGCTAACTATGGCTACACCTTC.